This entry concerns a single TCR beta chain. TCRdb's copy holds only in-frame clones and misses some; the assay was immunoSEQ multiplex PCR. The data show some 91,000 clones, over 65% seen once. J gave up 6 bases and V 5 bases, and 5 bases lay outside the gene matches. Germline-derived CDR1 and CDR2 are MNHEY and SMNVEV (reference sequence). The CDR3 is made up of 14 amino acids. The data derive from a study of blood T cell repertoires in COVID-19. This clonotype originated in a human donor in a cohort sampled during active COVID-19. The sequenced material came from peripheral blood. This chain joins TRBV27 and TRBJ1-5; TRBD1 matches 9 bases. The CDR3 region is CASSLGQGGQPQHF. In DNA form, the CDR3 reads TGTGCCAGCAGTCTGGGACAGGGAGGTCAGCCCCAGCATTTT.